This TCR beta chain emerged from a study of blood T cell repertoires in COVID-19. Study in general: The samples span acute and convalescent COVID-19 from the United States, Italy and Spain.

The V gene end was trimmed by 10 bases and the J gene end by 4 bases; junction bases not matched to a gene: 7. The CDR3 is 13 amino acids. CDR1 is MDHEN, CDR2 SYDVKM, per germline. The data were produced by immunoSEQ multiplex PCR, yet TCRdb's version contains in-frame clones alone and is incomplete. There are 75,000 to 90,000 clones in the sample; about 92% occur only once, and about 6.3% lies in the top ten. The rearrangement joins TRBV28 to TRBJ1-2; 9 bases fit TRBD1. Sample: peripheral blood. This clonotype was sampled from a man aged 18 to 30 with COVID-19, enrolled during active disease. Here the CDR3 reads CATNRGPGYGYTF. Written as DNA, the CDR3 is TGTGCCACAAACAGGGGGCCTGGCTATGGCTACACCTTC.